This T cell receptor beta chain was found in a study of cytomegalovirus exposure and HLA in healthy donors. Profiling relied on immunoSEQ multiplex PCR, and the TCRdb table lists in-frame clones only, not all of them. This sample has under 200,000 clones, with approximately 87% found just once. The CDR3 runs to 11 residues. The V gene's germline CDR1 is SNHLY and CDR2 FYNNEI. Trimming pared 4 bases from V and 2 bases from J, leaving 3 bases between. Turning to this clone: Antigen specificity is unknown. Other DNA sequences from this sample encode an identical CDR3 as well.

Notes on the study in general: The study put 150 to 200 TCR beta chains on its list as cytomegalovirus-associated.

The donors were in the roughly 110-subject validation cohort; that cohort was separate from the roughly 700-subject first cohort. Sequenced: PBMCs. The chain recombines TRBV2 with TRBJ2-7, with D unclear. This TCR came from a woman aged 25 to 39 in good health and CMV-seronegative. CDR3 sequence (DNA): TGTGCCAGCAGTGGGACCTACGAGCAGTACTTC. This codes for CASSGTYEQYF.